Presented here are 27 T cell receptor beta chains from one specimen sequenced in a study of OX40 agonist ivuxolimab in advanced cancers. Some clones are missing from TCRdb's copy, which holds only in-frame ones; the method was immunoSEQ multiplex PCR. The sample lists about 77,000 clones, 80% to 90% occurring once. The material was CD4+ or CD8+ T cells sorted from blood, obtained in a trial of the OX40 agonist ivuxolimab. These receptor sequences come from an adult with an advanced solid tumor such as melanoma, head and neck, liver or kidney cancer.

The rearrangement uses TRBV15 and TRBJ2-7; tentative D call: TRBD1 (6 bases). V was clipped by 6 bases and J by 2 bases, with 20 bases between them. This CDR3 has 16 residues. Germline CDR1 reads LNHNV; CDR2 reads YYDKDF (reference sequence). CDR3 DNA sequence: TGTGCCACCAGGGAACAGGGCGTGTTGATTCCCTACGAGCAGTACTTC. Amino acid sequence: CATREQGVLIPYEQYF.

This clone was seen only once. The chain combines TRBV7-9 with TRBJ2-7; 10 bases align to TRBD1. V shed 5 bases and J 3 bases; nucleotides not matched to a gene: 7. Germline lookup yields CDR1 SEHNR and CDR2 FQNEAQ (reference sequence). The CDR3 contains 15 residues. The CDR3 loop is CASSGRQGAIYEQYF. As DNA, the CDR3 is TGTGCCAGCAGCGGACGACAGGGGGCTATCTACGAGCAGTACTTC.

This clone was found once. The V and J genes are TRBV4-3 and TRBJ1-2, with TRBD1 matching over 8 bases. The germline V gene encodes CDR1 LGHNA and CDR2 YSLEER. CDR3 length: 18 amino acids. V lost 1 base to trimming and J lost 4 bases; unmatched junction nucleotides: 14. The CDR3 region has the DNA TGCGCCAGCAGCCAAGTGGCGCCGGACAGGGTAGGAGGCTATGGCTACACCTTC. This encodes CASSQVAPDRVGGYGYTF.

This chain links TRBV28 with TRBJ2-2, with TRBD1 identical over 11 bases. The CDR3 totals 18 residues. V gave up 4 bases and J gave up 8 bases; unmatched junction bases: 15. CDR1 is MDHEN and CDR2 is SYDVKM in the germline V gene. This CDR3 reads CASSSYRRDRGIRGELFF. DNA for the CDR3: TGTGCCAGCAGTTCGTATCGTAGGGACAGGGGGATCCGAGGGGAGCTGTTTTTT.

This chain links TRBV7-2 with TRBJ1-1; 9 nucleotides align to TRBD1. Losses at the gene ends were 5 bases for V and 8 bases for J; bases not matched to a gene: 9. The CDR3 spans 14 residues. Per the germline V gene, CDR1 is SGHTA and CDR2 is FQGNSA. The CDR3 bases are TGTGCCAGCAGCCCTCCCGGGACAGGGCGGGAAGCTTTCTTT. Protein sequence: CASSPPGTGREAFF.

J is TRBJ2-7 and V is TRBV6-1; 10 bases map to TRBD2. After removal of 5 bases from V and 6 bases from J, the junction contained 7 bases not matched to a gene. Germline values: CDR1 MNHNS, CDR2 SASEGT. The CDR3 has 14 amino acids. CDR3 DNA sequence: TGTGCCAGCAGTTTTGAGCGGGGGGGCGGCGAGCAGTACTTC. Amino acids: CASSFERGGGEQYF.

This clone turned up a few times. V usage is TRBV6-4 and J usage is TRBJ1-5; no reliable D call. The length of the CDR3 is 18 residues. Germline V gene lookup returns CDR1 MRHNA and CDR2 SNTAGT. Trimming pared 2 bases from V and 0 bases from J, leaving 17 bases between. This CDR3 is CASSDPARREYSNQPQHF. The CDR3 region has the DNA TGTGCCAGCAGTGACCCCGCGCGAAGGGAGTATAGCAATCAGCCCCAGCATTTT.

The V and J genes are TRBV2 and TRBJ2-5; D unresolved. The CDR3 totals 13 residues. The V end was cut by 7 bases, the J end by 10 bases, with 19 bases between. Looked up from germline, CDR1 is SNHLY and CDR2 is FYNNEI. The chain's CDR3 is CASNRAPNYDQYF. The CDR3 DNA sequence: TGTGCCAGCAATAGAGCCCCGAACTATGACCAGTACTTC.

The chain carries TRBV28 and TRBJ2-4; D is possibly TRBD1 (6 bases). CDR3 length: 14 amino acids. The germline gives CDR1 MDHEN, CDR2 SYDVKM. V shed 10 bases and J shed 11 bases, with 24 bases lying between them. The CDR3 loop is CATFPQGSLTFQYF. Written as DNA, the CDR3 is TGTGCCACTTTTCCCCAGGGGTCCCTCACCTTTCAGTACTTC.

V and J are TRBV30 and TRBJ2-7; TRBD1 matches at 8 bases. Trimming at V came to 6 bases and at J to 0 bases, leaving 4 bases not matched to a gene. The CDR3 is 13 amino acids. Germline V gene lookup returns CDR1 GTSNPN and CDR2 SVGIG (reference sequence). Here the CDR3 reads CACGQGLSYEQYF. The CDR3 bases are TGTGCCTGCGGACAGGGCCTCTCCTACGAGCAGTACTTC.

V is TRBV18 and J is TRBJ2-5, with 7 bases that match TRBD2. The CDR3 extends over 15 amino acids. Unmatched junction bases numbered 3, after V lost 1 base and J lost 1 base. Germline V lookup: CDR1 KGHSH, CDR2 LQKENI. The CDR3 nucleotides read TGTGCCAGCTCACCACGGGGGGGGACCCAAGAGACCCAGTACTTC. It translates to CASSPRGGTQETQYF.

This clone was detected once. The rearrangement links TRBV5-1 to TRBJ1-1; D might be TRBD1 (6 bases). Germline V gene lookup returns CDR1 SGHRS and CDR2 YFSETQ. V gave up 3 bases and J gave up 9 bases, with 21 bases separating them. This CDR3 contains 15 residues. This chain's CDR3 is CASSSPLGMGGQAFF. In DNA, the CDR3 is TGCGCCAGCAGCTCCCCCTTGGGGATGGGGGGCCAAGCTTTCTTT.

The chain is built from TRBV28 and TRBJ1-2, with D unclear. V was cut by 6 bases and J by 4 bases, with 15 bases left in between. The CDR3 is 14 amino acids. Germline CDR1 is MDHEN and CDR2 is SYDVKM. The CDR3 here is CASRSSGRPYGYTF. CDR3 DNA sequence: TGTGCCAGCAGGAGCTCGGGTAGGCCCTATGGCTACACCTTC.

CDR3 protein: CASRKDRETYEQYF. In nucleotides, the CDR3 is TGTGCCAGCCGCAAGGACAGGGAGACCTACGAGCAGTACTTC. The V and J genes are TRBV28 and TRBJ2-7; TRBD1 agrees at 8 bases. J gave up 2 bases and V 8 bases, and 8 bases lay outside the gene matches. The CDR3 length is 14 residues. Germline V gives CDR1 MDHEN, CDR2 SYDVKM.

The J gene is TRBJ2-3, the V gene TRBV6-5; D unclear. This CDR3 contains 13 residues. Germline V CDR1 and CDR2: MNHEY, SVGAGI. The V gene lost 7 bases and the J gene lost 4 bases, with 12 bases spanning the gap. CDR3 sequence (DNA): TGTGCCAGCACTGGGCGTGCGGCAGATACGCAGTATTTT. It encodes CASTGRAADTQYF.

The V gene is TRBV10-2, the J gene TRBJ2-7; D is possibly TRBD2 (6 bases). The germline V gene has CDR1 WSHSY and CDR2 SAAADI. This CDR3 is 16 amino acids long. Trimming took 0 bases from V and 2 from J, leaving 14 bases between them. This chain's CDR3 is CASSESEWRGTYEQYF. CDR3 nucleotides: TGCGCCAGCAGTGAGTCGGAGTGGCGGGGTACCTACGAGCAGTACTTC.

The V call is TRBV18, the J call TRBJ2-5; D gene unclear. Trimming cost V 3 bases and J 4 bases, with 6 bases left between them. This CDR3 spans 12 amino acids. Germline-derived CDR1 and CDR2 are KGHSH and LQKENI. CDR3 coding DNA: TGTGCCAGCTCACCGTCTTCAGAGACCCAGTACTTC. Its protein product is CASSPSSETQYF.

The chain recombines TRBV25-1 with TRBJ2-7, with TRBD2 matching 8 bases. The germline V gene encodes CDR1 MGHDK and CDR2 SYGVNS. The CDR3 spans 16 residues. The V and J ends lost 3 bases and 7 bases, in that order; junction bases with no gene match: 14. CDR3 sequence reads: CASSDLWVAGGGEQYF. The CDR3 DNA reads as TGTGCCAGCAGTGACCTCTGGGTCGCGGGAGGTGGGGAGCAGTACTTC.

The CDR3 sequence: CASSDHRDGYTF. The DNA for the CDR3 is TGTGCCAGCAGTGACCACAGGGACGGCTACACCTTC. The V call is TRBV6-1, the J call TRBJ1-2, with D possibly TRBD1 on 6 matching bases. Germline V CDR1 and CDR2: MNHNS, SASEGT. The CDR3 extends over 12 amino acids. Trimming shortened V by 3 bases and J by 8 bases, and 10 bases separated the two germline ends.

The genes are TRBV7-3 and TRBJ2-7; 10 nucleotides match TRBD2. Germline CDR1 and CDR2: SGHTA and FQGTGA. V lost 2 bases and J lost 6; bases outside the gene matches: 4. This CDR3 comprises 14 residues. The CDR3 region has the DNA TGTGCCAGCAGCTTACAGCGGGAGGGCGGCGAGCAGTACTTC. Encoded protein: CASSLQREGGEQYF.

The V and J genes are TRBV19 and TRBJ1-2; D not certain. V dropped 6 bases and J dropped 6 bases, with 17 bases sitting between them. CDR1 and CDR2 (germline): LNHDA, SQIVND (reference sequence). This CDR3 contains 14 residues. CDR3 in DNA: TGTGCCAGTAGCCAAGTCGGCCTCTCTCATGGCTACACCTTC. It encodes CASSQVGLSHGYTF.

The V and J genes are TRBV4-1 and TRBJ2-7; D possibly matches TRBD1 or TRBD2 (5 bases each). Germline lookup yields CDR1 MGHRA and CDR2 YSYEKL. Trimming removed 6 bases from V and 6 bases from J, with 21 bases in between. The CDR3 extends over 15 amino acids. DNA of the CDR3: TGCGCCAGCAGTCGCGAGACTGGATCGGGGCTCGAGCAGTACTTC. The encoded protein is CASSRETGSGLEQYF.

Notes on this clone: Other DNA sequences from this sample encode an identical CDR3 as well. The CDR3 bases are TGTGCCAGCCAAGACAGCTATAGCAATCAGCCCCAGCATTTT. It codes for CASQDSYSNQPQHF. The V gene is TRBV2, the J gene TRBJ1-5; tentatively, D is TRBD1 (5 bases). This CDR3 contains 14 residues. CDR1 is SNHLY, CDR2 FYNNEI, per germline. V lost 8 bases to trimming and J lost 0 bases, with 11 bases between them.

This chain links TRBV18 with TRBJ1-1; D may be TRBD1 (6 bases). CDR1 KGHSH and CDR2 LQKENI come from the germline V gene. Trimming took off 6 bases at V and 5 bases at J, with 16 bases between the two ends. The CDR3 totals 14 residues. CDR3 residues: CASSPGAGVTEAFF. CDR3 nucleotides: TGTGCCAGCTCCCCGGGGGCAGGGGTTACTGAAGCTTTCTTT.

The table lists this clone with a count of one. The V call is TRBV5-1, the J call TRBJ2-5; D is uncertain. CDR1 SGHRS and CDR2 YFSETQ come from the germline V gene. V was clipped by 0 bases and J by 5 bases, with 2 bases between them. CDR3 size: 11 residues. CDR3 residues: CASSLDETQYF. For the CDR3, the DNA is TGCGCCAGCAGCTTGGATGAGACCCAGTACTTC.

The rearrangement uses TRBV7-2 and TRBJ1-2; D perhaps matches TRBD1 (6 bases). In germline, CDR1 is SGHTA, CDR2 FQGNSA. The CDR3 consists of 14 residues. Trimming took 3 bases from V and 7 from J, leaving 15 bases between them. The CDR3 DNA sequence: TGTGCCAGCAGCTTCGGGGGGCAGGGGCCTGGCTACACCTTC. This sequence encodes CASSFGGQGPGYTF.

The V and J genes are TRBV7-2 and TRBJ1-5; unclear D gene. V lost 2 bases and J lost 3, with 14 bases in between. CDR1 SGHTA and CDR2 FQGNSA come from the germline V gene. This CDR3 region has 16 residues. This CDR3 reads CASSLTSGGFNQPQHF. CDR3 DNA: TGTGCCAGCAGCTTAACTTCAGGCGGGTTCAATCAGCCCCAGCATTTT.